The clone carrying this T cell receptor (beta chain) was detected only a few times. Antigen: not known. The V gene lost 4 bases and the J gene lost 8 bases, with 18 bases spanning the gap. This CDR3 is 14 amino acids long. The germline V gene has CDR1 SGHRS and CDR2 YFSETQ. This sample is part of a study of cytomegalovirus exposure and HLA in healthy donors. Primers for the PCR totalled 60 Vbeta and 13 Jbeta. Using immunoSEQ multiplex PCR, the repertoire was profiled, and TCRdb retains in-frame clones only, with some absent. Of about 160,000 clones in the sample, over 65% were seen once. Study observations and caveats: The likely origin of a cluster of highly shared sequence variants was a sequencing artifact.

The chain recombines TRBV5-1 with TRBJ1-2, with a weak D call TRBD1 (6 bases). This TCR was sampled from a man in his forties or fifties in good health and CMV-seropositive. Sequenced material: PBMCs. CDR3 in DNA: TGCGCCAGCAGCGCGGGGGGGGCATCGGGCGGCTACACCTTC. It codes for CASSAGGASGGYTF.